The entry that follows covers one TCR beta chain sequence. The data are from a study of T cell changes during pregnancy in multiple sclerosis. V shed 4 bases and J 2 bases; nucleotides not matched to a gene: 7. The CDR3 contains 15 residues. Germline V gives CDR1 LNHDA, CDR2 SQIVND (reference sequence). Using immunoSEQ multiplex PCR, the repertoire was profiled, and TCRdb retains in-frame clones only, with some absent. The sample has tens of thousands of clones, 90% to 95% seen once; the top ten hold around 0.22%. The sequencing here drew on CD4+ T cells from peripheral blood mononuclear cells, taken before pregnancy. This TCR was sampled from a female donor with multiple sclerosis, enrolled in a pregnancy study. The chain joins TRBV19 to TRBJ1-1; 7 bases agree with TRBD1. CDR3 bases: TGTGCCAGTAGTAAGGGGGCCCTCATTAACACTGAAGCTTTCTTT. Translated, it gives CASSKGALINTEAFF.